A selection of T cell receptor beta chains follows, all from one sample in a study of CD8 T cells in Susac syndrome. TCRdb reprocessed the immunoSEQ multiplex PCR reads via MiXCR and lists one record per CDR3 protein. The sample lists tens of thousands of distinct CDR3 sequences, approximately 93% occurring once. Sequenced input: CD8+ T cells from PBMCs. The origin of the receptors is a human donor in good health. CDR3s include the opening cysteine and the closing phenylalanine or tryptophan.

j_call,v_call,cdr3_aa
TRBJ2-7,TRBV27,CASSLGRTSAYEQYF
TRBJ2-7,TRBV3-1,CASSQGLAGYEQYF
TRBJ2-7,TRBV27,CASRDRDAYEQYF
TRBJ2-2,TRBV29-1,CSVFRTPGEPFF
TRBJ1-1,TRBV7-2,CASSSRQGEVNTEAFF
TRBJ2-5,TRBV7-7,CASSLVSGSKETQYF
TRBJ2-7,TRBV6-5,CASSYGRDRLPPYEQYF
TRBJ2-1,TRBV24-1,CATSGIPANEQFF
TRBJ2-7,TRBV13,CASSLAYGHEQYF
TRBJ1-5,TRBV16,CASSQGFSGPQHF
TRBJ1-3,TRBV12-3/TRBV12-4,CASRDRVSGNTIYF
TRBJ2-5,TRBV28,CASSPSTGADQETQYF
TRBJ2-7,TRBV15,CATSREGPAGEQYF
TRBJ2-3,TRBV5-1,CASKSTDSVHDTQYF
TRBJ2-1,TRBV5-4,CAGSIGLGVQFF
TRBJ2-7,TRBV4-2,CASSQEDTGLASYEQYF
TRBJ2-2,TRBV20-1,CSASPWGGGELFF
TRBJ2-7,TRBV15,CATSRTPQETSGEQYF
TRBJ2-3,TRBV29-1,CSVPSGYTDTQYF
TRBJ1-1,TRBV15,CATSSPLPSAHTEAFF
TRBJ2-7,TRBV4-1,CASSQIAGGPIDEQYF
TRBJ1-2,TRBV29-1,CSVGFEGDAVNYGYTF
TRBJ2-2,TRBV27,CASSFGRNTGELFF
TRBJ2-2,TRBV20-1,CSARVTTSGLNTGELFF
TRBJ2-1,TRBV6-2/TRBV6-3,CASSPRLAGGKYNEQFF
TRBJ1-2,TRBV9,CASSVVGHGYTF
TRBJ1-1,TRBV7-7,CASSLATGTEAFF
TRBJ2-7,TRBV5-1,CASSSGSGFYEQYF
TRBJ2-6,TRBV7-9,CASSETGNGGANVLTF
TRBJ2-3,TRBV29-1,CSGRDSGGTDTQYF
TRBJ2-2,TRBV20-1,CSAPDGTGELFF
TRBJ2-3,TRBV27,CASSLGQGIPTDTQYF
TRBJ2-3,TRBV2,CASSGGQGASDTQYF
TRBJ2-1,TRBV28,CASSSPLAGEAYNEQFF
TRBJ1-1,TRBV6-6,CASSPDRVETEAFF
TRBJ2-5,TRBV7-9,CASTGEGLNQETQYF
TRBJ2-1,TRBV7-2,CASSLDPDHPNEQFF
TRBJ2-5,TRBV6-5,CASTYGGGNQETQYF
TRBJ2-1,TRBV28,CASRKSTRLGEQFF
TRBJ1-1,TRBV20-1,CSAFTLNTEAFF
TRBJ2-2,TRBV29-1,CSGTGMNTGELFF
TRBJ2-7,TRBV29-1,CSVVDSSYEQYF
TRBJ2-2,TRBV18,CASSLGRNTGELFF
TRBJ2-7,TRBV19,CASSAAESGAYEQYF
TRBJ2-2,TRBV19,CASSPPTGELFF
TRBJ2-5,TRBV27,CASSPGTVQETQYF